The rows below give T cell receptor beta chains drawn from one sample of a study of graft-versus-host responses after intestinal transplantation. Profiling relied on immunoSEQ multiplex PCR, and the TCRdb table lists in-frame clones only, not all of them. The sample shows 100,000 or so clones, about 90% of them seen only once. The antigens for these receptors are not known. Sequencing used unstimulated CD4+ T cells sorted from spleen or lymph node cells, obtained before transplant. The receptors stem from a human donor who was the organ donor for an intestinal transplant. Both conserved end residues are part of each CDR3. A D gene is named only where the DNA matches it firmly. A row's size may be missing; if present it is once, few, many or a size class.

J: TRBJ1-4
size: NA
D: NA
V: TRBV6-4
CDR3: CASSLKLLGQNEKLFF
DNA: TGTGCCAGCAGTTTAAAACTTCTGGGCCAGAATGAAAAACTGTTTTTT

J: TRBJ2-7
size: few
D: TRBD1
V: TRBV7-9
CDR3: CASSGTVNSYEQYF
DNA: TGTGCCAGCAGCGGGACAGTCAACTCCTACGAGCAGTACTTC

J: TRBJ2-3
size: NA
D: NA
V: TRBV11-2
CDR3: CASSSSFVSDTQYF
DNA: TGTGCCAGCAGCTCTTCCTTTGTCTCAGATACGCAGTATTTT

J: TRBJ2-7
size: NA
D: NA
V: TRBV11-3
CDR3: CASSPGTLPTEQYF
DNA: TGTGCCAGCAGTCCCGGGACACTGCCTACCGAGCAGTACTTC

J: TRBJ1-2
size: NA
D: NA
V: TRBV10-3
CDR3: CAISIPQAYGYTF
DNA: TGTGCCATCAGTATCCCACAGGCCTATGGCTACACCTTC

J: TRBJ1-2
size: NA
D: TRBD1
V: TRBV6-5
CDR3: CASRKTGVANYGYTF
DNA: TGTGCCAGCAGAAAGACAGGGGTCGCTAACTATGGCTACACCTTC

J: TRBJ2-1
size: NA
D: NA
V: TRBV18
CDR3: CASSPLQGSYNEQFF
DNA: TGTGCCAGCTCACCGCTTCAGGGTTCCTACAATGAGCAGTTCTTC

J: TRBJ1-2
size: NA
D: NA
V: TRBV28
CDR3: CASSLADKNYGYTF
DNA: TGTGCCAGCAGTTTGGCGGACAAGAACTATGGCTACACCTTC

J: TRBJ2-7
size: NA
D: NA
V: TRBV7-2
CDR3: CASSLELSGGGGVYEQYF
DNA: TGTGCCAGCAGCTTAGAACTTTCGGGGGGCGGGGGAGTCTACGAGCAGTACTTC

J: TRBJ2-5
size: NA
D: NA
V: TRBV30
CDR3: CAWRYRASVETQYF
DNA: TGTGCCTGGCGTTACAGGGCCTCAGTGGAGACCCAGTACTTC

J: TRBJ2-7
size: NA
D: NA
V: TRBV5-1
CDR3: CASSLLGGPYEQYF
DNA: TGCGCCAGCAGCCTCCTAGGGGGGCCCTACGAGCAGTACTTC

J: TRBJ1-3
size: NA
D: NA
V: TRBV28
CDR3: CASRAKGNTIYF
DNA: TGTGCCAGCCGCGCCAAAGGAAACACCATATATTTT

J: TRBJ1-2
size: NA
D: NA
V: TRBV5-8
CDR3: CASSLGLIQNYGYTF
DNA: TGTGCCAGCAGCTTGGGACTCATTCAGAACTATGGCTACACCTTC